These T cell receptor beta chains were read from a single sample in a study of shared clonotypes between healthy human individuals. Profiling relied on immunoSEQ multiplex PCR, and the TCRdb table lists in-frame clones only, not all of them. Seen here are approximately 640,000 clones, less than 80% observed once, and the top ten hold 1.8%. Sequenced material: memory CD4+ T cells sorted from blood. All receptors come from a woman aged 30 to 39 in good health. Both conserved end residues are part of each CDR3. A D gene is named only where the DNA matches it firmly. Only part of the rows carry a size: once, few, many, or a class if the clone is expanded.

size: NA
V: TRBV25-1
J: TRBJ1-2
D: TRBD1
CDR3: CATKSLGGLFYGYTF
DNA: TGTGCCACAAAAAGTTTAGGGGGCCTTTTCTATGGCTACACCTTC

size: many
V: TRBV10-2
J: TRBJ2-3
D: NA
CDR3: CASSVGISSTDTQYF
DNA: TGCGCCAGCAGTGTTGGGATATCCTCCACAGATACGCAGTATTTT

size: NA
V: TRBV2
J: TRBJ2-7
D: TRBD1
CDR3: CASSEDRVGQYF
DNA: TGTGCCAGCAGTGAGGACAGGGTGGGGCAGTACTTC

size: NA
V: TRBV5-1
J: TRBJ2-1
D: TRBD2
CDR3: CASSFASGAYNEQFF
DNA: TGCGCCAGCAGCTTCGCTAGCGGTGCCTACAATGAGCAGTTCTTC

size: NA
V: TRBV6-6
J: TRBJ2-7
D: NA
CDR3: CASSYNRDDEQYF
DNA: TGTGCCAGCAGTTACAACAGGGACGACGAGCAGTACTTC

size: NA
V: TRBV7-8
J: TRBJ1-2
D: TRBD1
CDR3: CASSPSPDRGSNYGYTF
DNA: TGTGCCAGCAGCCCCTCCCCCGACAGGGGTTCTAACTATGGCTACACCTTC

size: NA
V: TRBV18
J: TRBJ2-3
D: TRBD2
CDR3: CASSSGLAYTDTQYF
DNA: TGTGCCAGCTCAAGTGGACTAGCCTACACAGATACGCAGTATTTT

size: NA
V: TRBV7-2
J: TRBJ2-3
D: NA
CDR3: CASSLNWREATDTQYF
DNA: TGTGCCAGCAGCTTAAATTGGCGGGAAGCCACAGATACGCAGTATTTT

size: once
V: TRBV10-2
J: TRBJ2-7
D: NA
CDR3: CASSEWRGLRGQYF
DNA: TGCGCCAGCAGTGAGTGGCGGGGGCTACGGGGGCAGTACTTC

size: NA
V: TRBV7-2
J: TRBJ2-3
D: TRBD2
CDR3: CASSPQRDVAQYF
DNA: TGTGCCAGCAGCCCCCAGCGGGATGTGGCGCAGTATTTT

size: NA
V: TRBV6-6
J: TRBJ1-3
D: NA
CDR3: CASSYFQGGFGNTIYF
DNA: TGTGCCAGCAGTTACTTCCAGGGTGGGTTCGGAAACACCATATATTTT

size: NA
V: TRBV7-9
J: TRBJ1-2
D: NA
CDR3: CASSKDRDGYTF
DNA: TGTGCCAGCAGCAAAGACAGAGATGGCTACACCTTC

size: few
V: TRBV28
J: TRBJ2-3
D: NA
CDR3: CASSSPGRADTQYF
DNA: TGTGCCAGCAGCTCCCCGGGTCGGGCAGATACGCAGTATTTT

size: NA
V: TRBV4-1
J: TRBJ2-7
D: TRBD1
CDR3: CASSQLQGAYEQYF
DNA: TGCGCCAGCAGCCAATTACAGGGGGCCTACGAGCAGTACTTC

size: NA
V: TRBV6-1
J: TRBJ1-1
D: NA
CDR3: CAATLGGLRGTEAFF
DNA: TGTGCCGCTACCCTAGGGGGGCTGCGGGGCACTGAAGCTTTCTTT

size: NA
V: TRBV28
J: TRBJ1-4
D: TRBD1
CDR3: CASRTGLREKLFF
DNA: TGTGCCAGCAGGACAGGGCTAAGGGAAAAACTGTTTTTT

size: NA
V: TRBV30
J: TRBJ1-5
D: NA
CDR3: CAWSAQGASNQPQHF
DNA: TGTGCCTGGAGTGCACAGGGCGCTAGCAATCAGCCCCAGCATTTT

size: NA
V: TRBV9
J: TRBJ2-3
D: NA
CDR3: CASSVGPPTDTQYF
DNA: TGTGCCAGCAGCGTGGGACCACCTACAGATACGCAGTATTTT

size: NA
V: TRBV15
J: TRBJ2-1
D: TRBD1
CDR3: CATSRDLGQGANEQFF
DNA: TGTGCCACCAGCAGAGATCTCGGACAGGGGGCAAATGAGCAGTTCTTC

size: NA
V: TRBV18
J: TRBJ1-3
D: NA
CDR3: CASSPFAALDNTIYF
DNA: TGTGCCAGCTCACCTTTCGCCGCACTCGACAACACCATATATTTT

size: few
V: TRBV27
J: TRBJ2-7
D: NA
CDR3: CASSFLPRGYEQYF
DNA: TGTGCCAGCAGTTTCCTCCCTAGGGGCTACGAGCAGTACTTC

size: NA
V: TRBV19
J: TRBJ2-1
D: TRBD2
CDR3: CASSIGGLAGVDEQFF
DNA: TGTGCCAGTAGTATAGGTGGACTAGCGGGAGTCGATGAGCAGTTCTTC

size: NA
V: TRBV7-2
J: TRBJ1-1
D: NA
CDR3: CASSLSWKAVEAFF
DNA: TGTGCCAGCAGCTTAAGTTGGAAGGCGGTTGAGGCTTTCTTT

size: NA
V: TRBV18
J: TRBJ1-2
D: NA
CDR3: CASSPPFRGQGYTF
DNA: TGTGCCAGCTCACCACCATTTAGAGGCCAGGGCTACACCTTC

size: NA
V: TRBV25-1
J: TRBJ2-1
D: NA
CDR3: CASSEGGIYNEQFF
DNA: TGTGCCAGCAGTGAAGGCGGAATATACAATGAGCAGTTCTTC

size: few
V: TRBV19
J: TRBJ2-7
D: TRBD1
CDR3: CASTPRQGVHEQYF
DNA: TGTGCCAGTACCCCCCGACAGGGAGTCCACGAGCAGTACTTC

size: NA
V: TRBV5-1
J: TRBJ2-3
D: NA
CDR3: CASSLNRDKYF
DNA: TGCGCCAGCAGCTTGAACCGGGACAAGTATTTT

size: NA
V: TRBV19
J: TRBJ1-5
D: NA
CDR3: CASAGEQGNQPQHF
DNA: TGTGCGTCCGCCGGGGAACAGGGAAATCAGCCCCAGCATTTT

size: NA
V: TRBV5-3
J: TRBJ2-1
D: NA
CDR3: CARSCQGFTYNEQFF
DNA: TGTGCCAGAAGCTGCCAGGGCTTTACCTACAATGAGCAGTTCTTC

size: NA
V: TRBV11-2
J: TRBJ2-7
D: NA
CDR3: CASSAPSGSDEQYF
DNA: TGTGCCAGCAGCGCACCCTCGGGGAGCGACGAGCAGTACTTC

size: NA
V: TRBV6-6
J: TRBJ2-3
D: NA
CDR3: CASSLPGGPTDTQYF
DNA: TGTGCCAGCAGTCTACCCGGAGGGCCAACAGATACGCAGTATTTT

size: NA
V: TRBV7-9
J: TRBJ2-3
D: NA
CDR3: CASSEGTPDVWDTQYF
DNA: TGTGCCAGCAGCGAAGGGACCCCGGATGTCTGGGATACGCAGTATTTT

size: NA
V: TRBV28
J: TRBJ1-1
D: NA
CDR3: CASSFTDAAEAFF
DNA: TGTGCCAGCAGTTTTACGGACGCGGCTGAAGCTTTCTTT

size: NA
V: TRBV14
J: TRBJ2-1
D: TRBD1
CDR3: CASSPYRDSNEQFF
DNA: TGTGCCAGCAGCCCTTACCGGGACAGCAATGAGCAGTTCTTC

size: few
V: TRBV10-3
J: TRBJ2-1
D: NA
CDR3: CAISESYNEQFF
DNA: TGTGCCATCAGTGAGAGTTACAATGAGCAGTTCTTC

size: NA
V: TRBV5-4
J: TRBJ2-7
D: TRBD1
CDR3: CASSWRTGWAYEQYF
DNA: TGTGCCAGCAGCTGGCGGACAGGGTGGGCCTACGAGCAGTACTTC

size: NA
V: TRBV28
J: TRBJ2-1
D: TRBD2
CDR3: CATRLASINEQFF
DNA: TGTGCCACCCGACTAGCGAGCATTAATGAGCAGTTCTTC

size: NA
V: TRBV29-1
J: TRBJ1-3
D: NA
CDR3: CSVDRGLGNTIYF
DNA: TGCAGCGTTGACAGAGGACTCGGAAACACCATATATTTT

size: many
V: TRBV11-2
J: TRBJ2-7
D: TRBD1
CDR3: CASSAGVWDRTFSYEQYF
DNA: TGTGCCAGCAGCGCAGGGGTTTGGGACAGGACTTTCTCCTACGAGCAGTACTTC

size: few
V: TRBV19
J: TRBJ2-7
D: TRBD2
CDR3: CASSWGSGSTREQYF
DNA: TGTGCCAGTAGCTGGGGTAGCGGGTCCACTAGAGAGCAGTACTTC

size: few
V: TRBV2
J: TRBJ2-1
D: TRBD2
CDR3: CASLGAREVTRRFF
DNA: TGTGCCAGCCTTGGCGCGCGGGAGGTAACACGTCGGTTCTTC

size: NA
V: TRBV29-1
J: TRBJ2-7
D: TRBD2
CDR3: CSVRSGRSSYEQYF
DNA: TGCAGCGTCCGCAGCGGGAGGTCCTCCTACGAGCAGTACTTC

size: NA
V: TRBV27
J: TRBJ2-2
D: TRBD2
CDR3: CASSSGLANTGELFF
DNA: TGTGCCAGCAGTTCCGGACTAGCGAACACCGGGGAGCTGTTTTTT

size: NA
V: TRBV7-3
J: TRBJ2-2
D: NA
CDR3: CASSLSGTGELFF
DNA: TGTGCCAGCAGCTTAAGCGGGACCGGGGAGCTGTTTTTT

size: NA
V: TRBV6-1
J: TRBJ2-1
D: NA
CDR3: CASSEASSRYNEQFF
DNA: TGTGCCAGCAGTGAAGCGTCCTCTCGCTACAATGAGCAGTTCTTC

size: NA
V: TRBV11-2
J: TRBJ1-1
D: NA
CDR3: CASSLGGAGLTEAFF
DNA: TGTGCCAGCAGCTTAGGGGGGGCAGGGTTGACTGAAGCTTTCTTT

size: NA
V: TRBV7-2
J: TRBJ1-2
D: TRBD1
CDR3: CASSRGQANRYGYTF
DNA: TGTGCCAGCAGCCGGGGACAGGCGAACCGGTATGGCTACACCTTC

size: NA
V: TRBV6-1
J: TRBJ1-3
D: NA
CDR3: CASIRPSGNTIYF
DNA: TGTGCCAGCATCCGACCCTCTGGAAACACCATATATTTT

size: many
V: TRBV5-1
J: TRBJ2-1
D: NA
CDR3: CASSSHAGMQSSYNEQFF
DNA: TGCGCCAGCAGCTCCCACGCCGGGATGCAGAGCTCCTACAATGAGCAGTTCTTC

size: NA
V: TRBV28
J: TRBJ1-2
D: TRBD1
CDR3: CASSATQGKGYGYTF
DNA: TGTGCCAGCAGTGCTACACAGGGGAAAGGCTATGGCTACACCTTC

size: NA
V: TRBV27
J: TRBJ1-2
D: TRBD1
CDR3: CASSSRQGTANYGYTF
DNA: TGTGCCAGCAGTTCGAGACAGGGGACAGCTAACTATGGCTACACCTTC

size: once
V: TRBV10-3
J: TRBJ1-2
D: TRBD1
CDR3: CAISDQGQGDGYTF
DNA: TGTGCCATCAGTGACCAAGGACAGGGCGATGGCTACACCTTC

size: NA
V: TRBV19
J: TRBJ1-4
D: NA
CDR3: CASRHRTATNEKLFF
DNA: TGTGCCAGTAGGCATAGGACGGCAACTAATGAAAAACTGTTTTTT

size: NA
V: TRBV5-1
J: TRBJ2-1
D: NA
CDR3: CASSLDSSGSYNEQFF
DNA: TGCGCCAGCAGCTTGGACTCGTCGGGCTCCTACAATGAGCAGTTCTTC

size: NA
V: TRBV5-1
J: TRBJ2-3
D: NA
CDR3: CASSSPKGSTDTQYF
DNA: TGCGCCAGCAGCTCCCCTAAGGGTAGCACAGATACGCAGTATTTT

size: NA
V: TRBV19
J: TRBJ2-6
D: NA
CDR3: CASSIIDSGPGANVLTF
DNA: TGTGCCAGTAGTATTATCGACAGTGGGCCTGGGGCCAACGTCCTGACTTTC

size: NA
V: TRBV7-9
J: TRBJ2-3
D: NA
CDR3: CASSLPQGRVGADTQYF
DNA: TGTGCCAGCAGCCTACCACAGGGTCGTGTCGGGGCAGATACGCAGTATTTT